This TCR beta chain was sequenced in a study of control samples from healthy donors and cancer patients. TCRdb's table, derived via immunoSEQ multiplex PCR, lists solely in-frame clones and lacks some. The top ten hold less than 1.6% of the sample, which has 230,000 or so clones, around 94% seen once. The V gene's germline CDR1 is SQVTM and CDR2 ANQGSEA. This CDR3 spans 13 amino acids. With 5 bases removed from V and 1 base from J, the gap between germline ends came to 11 bases. Sample: blood. V is TRBV29-1 and J is TRBJ1-1; tentative D call: TRBD1 (5 bases). This clonotype was sampled from a man aged 50-59 years in good health. The CDR3 sequence is CSVRDVENTEAFF. In DNA form, the CDR3 reads TGCAGCGTTCGGGACGTCGAGAACACTGAAGCTTTCTTT.